The TCR beta chain under discussion was sequenced for a study of T cell responses to AZD1222 COVID-19 vaccine (TCRdb year 2021). In the study overall: AZD1222 recipients given second doses at about 4 weeks or at about 12 weeks were pooled, since spike-specific TCR depth and breadth were not found to differ between the two schedules. Trial participants were enrolled into age subgroups of 18-55, 56-69 and 70-plus years, which contained 148, 28 and 57 TCR-sequenced participants, respectively. TCR sequencing covered over 230 trial participants: 207 given two doses of AZD1222 and 26 given two doses of MenACWY control vaccine.

The CDR3 regions of human TCRbeta chains were analyzed by immunosequencing. In the source study's methods: Repertoire TCRs were matched against a reference library of SARS-CoV-2-specific TCRs generated with the MIRA antigen-specificity platform. Breadth was defined as the fraction of unique TCRs that were SARS-CoV-2-associated. Depth was defined as the fraction of total T cells that were SARS-CoV-2-associated. Using the MIRA data, every spike-specific TCR was mapped to the spike region that the TCR reacted to and assigned to either a CD4 or a CD8 class. Log10-transformed breadth and depth values were compared by one-way ANOVA with Sidak's multiple comparisons tests. TCRdb provides this immuneACCESS table in a form limited to in-frame rearrangements. Some clones are lacking; in checked studies, under half of them reflect an unresolved V gene, and why the rest are absent is not known. The DNA was the basis for D and trimming; V, J and clone size are from that table. The sample table lists 100,000 to 150,000 clones, about 90% of them with a count of one. In total, the top ten clones hold 1.1% of the sample.

Broad study findings and their caveats: Participants were mostly white British and included more females than males, and it was suggested by the authors that clonal diversity may have been underestimated. The vaccine-associated CD4 TCRs covered the entire spike protein, and the dominant responses fell in regions 160-218 and 743-854. Only five or six AZD1222 recipients were SARS-CoV-2 seropositive at baseline, limiting conclusions about previously exposed vaccinees. Because no day 14 peak-response samples were available, the repertoires could be characterized only after the peak T cell response. A significant rise in spike-specific TCR breadth and depth was observed after two AZD1222 doses relative to day 0 and relative to MenACWY recipients. Reportedly, almost half of the unique spike-specific TCRs recognized epitopes lying outside the regions that are mutated in the B.1.351 and B.1.1.7 variants. In the small 56-69-year group, the increase in depth fell short of significance, most likely because of low power.

The V end loses 7 bases and the J end loses 7 bases, and a stretch of 16 bases separates them. From a lookup of the germline V gene, CDR1 and CDR2 are MNHEY and SVGAGI. The CDR3, cysteine through phenylalanine, is 13 amino acids long. Of the read, only the CDR3 DNA is kept; its 39 bases are in frame from base 1. Comment on this clone: No cognate antigen has been identified for it. One base away there is no much larger clone; base qualities are not given.

This specimen's time point label, per the study, means: baseline before first vaccination. The vaccinee samples were drawn from two UK trials, COV001 and COV002, one of which was a single-blind randomized controlled phase 2/3 trial testing AZD1222 (ChAdOx1 nCoV-19) in healthy adults. For TCRbeta chain sequencing, PBMC samples were collected from trial participants at day 0 and at day 28 after the second dose. The receptor was isolated from an adult in good health. This chain is built from TRBV6-5 and TRBJ1-2; the D gene is perhaps TRBD1, from 5 matching bases. Here the sequenced sample was peripheral blood, taken on day 0 of AZD1222 vaccination. The CDR3 region: CASKKGSSPGYTF. The nucleotide sequence reads as follows: TGTGCCAGCAAAAAGGGGTCCAGTCCTGGCTACACCTTC.